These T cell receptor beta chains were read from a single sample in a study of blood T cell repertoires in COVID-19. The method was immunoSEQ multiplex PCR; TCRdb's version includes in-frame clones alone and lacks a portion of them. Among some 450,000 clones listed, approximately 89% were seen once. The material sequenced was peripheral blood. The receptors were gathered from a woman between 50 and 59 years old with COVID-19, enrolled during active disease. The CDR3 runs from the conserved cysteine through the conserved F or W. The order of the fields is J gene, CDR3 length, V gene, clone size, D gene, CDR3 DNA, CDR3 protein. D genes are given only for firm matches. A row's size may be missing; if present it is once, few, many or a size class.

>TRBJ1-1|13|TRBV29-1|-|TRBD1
TGCAGCGTTGAAACGGGACAGGGAACTGAAGCTTTCTTT
CSVETGQGTEAFF
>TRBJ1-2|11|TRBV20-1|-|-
TGCAGTGCTAGAGAAGGGGAAGGCTACACCTTC
CSAREGEGYTF
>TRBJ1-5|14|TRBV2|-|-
TGTGCCAGCAGTGGGGCAAGGCTCGAAGGGCCCCAGCATTTT
CASSGARLEGPQHF
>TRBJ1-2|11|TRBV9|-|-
TGTGCCAGCAGCTCCAGCTATGGCTACACCTTC
CASSSSYGYTF
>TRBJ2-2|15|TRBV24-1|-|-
TGTGCCACCAGTGATTGGCGGGGCGCCGCCGGGGAGCTGTTTTTT
CATSDWRGAAGELFF
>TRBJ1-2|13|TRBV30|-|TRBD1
TGTGCCTGGAGGGACAGGGGGCAGAATGGCTACACCTTC
CAWRDRGQNGYTF
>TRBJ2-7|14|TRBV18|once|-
TGTGCCAGCTCACCATGGGACACCACCTACGAGCAGTACTTC
CASSPWDTTYEQYF
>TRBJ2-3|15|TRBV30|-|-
TGTGCCTGGAAACCCGCGGGACTTCTGGGAGATACGCAGTATTTT
CAWKPAGLLGDTQYF
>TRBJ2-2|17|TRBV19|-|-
TGTGCCAGTAGTATTCCTTATGGGACTTTTGAAATCGGGGAGCTGTTTTTT
CASSIPYGTFEIGELFF
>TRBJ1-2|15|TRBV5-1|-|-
TGCGCCAGCAGCTTGGAAGCAGGTCCTAACTATGGCTACACCTTC
CASSLEAGPNYGYTF
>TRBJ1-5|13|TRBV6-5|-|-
TGTGCCAGCAGCCCGAACTCCGCACAGCCCCAGCATTTT
CASSPNSAQPQHF
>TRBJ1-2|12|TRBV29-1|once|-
TGCAGCGTCCTATCGGGAAACTATGGCTACACCTTC
CSVLSGNYGYTF
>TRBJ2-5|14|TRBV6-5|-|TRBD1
TGTGCCAGCAGTTCACCGGGACAGGCGGAGACCCAGTACTTC
CASSSPGQAETQYF
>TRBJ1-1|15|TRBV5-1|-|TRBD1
TGCGCCAGCAGCTCTGACTGGACAGGGCTCACTGAAGCTTTCTTT
CASSSDWTGLTEAFF
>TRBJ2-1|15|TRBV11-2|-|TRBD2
TGTGCCAGCAGCTTAGGGAGGACTAGCGGGGTTGAGCAGTTCTTC
CASSLGRTSGVEQFF
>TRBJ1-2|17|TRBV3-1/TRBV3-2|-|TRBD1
TGTGCCAGCAGCCAAGATATACAGGGGAACAGTGACTATGGCTACACCTTC
CASSQDIQGNSDYGYTF
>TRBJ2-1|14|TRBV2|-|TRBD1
TGTGCCAGCAGGACAGGGGAATCCTACAATGAGCAGTTCTTC
CASRTGESYNEQFF
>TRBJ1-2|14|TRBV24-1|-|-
TGTGCCACCAGTGACCCCGGGAATCCAGATGGCTACACCTTC
CATSDPGNPDGYTF
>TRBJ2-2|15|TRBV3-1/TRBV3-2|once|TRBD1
TGTGCCAGCGGTCAGACAGGGGGACACACCGGGGAGCTGTTTTTT
CASGQTGGHTGELFF
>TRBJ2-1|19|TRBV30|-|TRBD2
TGTGCCTGGAGCCCAAAAGGTGGCGTGGCGGGAGGGAGGTGGAATGAGCAGTTCTTC
CAWSPKGGVAGGRWNEQFF
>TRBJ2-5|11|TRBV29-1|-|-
TGCAGCGTTGGAGGGAGGGAGACCCAGTACTTC
CSVGGRETQYF
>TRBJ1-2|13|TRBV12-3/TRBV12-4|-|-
TGTGCCAGCACCACGTCGGGTGGCGATGGCTACACCTTC
CASTTSGGDGYTF
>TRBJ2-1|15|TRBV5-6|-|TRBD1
TGTGCCAGCAGCTTCGGGACAGGGGGGGTAGGTGAGCAGTTCTTC
CASSFGTGGVGEQFF
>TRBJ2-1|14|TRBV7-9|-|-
TGTGCCAGCAGCTTAGGGGACATTTACAATGAGCAGTTCTTC
CASSLGDIYNEQFF
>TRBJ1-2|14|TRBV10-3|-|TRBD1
TGTGCCATCAGTGAGATGACAGGGACACTCGGCTACACCTTC
CAISEMTGTLGYTF
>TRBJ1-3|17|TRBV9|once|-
TGTGCCAGCAGCTTAGGGCAGGGAACTCTCTCTGGAAACACCATATATTTT
CASSLGQGTLSGNTIYF
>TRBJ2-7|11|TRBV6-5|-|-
TGTGCCAGCCGTCGTGGGCACGAGCAGTACTTC
CASRRGHEQYF
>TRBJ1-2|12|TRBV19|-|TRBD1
TGTGCCACTACCGGGACAGCCTATGGCTACACCTTC
CATTGTAYGYTF
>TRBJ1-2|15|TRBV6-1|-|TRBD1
TGTGCCAGCAGTGAGGCCGGGACAGGCCACTACGGCTACACCTTC
CASSEAGTGHYGYTF
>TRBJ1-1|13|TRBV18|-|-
TGTGCCAGCTCACCCCCCATCGGCACTGAAGCTTTCTTT
CASSPPIGTEAFF
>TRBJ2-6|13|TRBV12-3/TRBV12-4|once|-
TGTGCCAGCAGCGTCTCTGGGGCCAACGTCCTGACTTTC
CASSVSGANVLTF
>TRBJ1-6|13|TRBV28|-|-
TGTGCCAGCATGGGGGGGCGCGCTTCACCCCTCCACTTT
CASMGGRASPLHF
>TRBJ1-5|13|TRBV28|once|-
TGTGCCATCCTCCCGGGGGGCAATCAGCCCCAGCATTTT
CAILPGGNQPQHF
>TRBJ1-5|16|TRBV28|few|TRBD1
TGTGCCAGCAGCCGGACAGGGGGGAATGGCAATCAGCCCCAGCATTTT
CASSRTGGNGNQPQHF
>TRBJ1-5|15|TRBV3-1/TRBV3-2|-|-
TGTGCCAGCAGCCAAGGAGCCCTCCCGGGGCAGCCCCAGCATTTT
CASSQGALPGQPQHF
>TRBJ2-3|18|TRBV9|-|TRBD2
TGTGCCAGCAGCGGGGCACTCGTAGCGGGGTCTAGCACAGATACGCAGTATTTT
CASSGALVAGSSTDTQYF
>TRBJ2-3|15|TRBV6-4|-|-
TGTGCCAGCAGTGACCTCGGTGCGGAGGGTCAAAGGCAGTATTTT
CASSDLGAEGQRQYF
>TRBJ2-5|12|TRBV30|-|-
TGTGCCGAGGGCAGGGGCGGGGAGACCCAGTACTTC
CAEGRGGETQYF
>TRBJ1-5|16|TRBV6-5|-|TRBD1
TGTGCCAGCAGTTCCTCCGTACAGGGGCCAAGGTCGCCCCAGCATTTT
CASSSSVQGPRSPQHF
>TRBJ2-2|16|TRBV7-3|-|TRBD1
TGTGCCAGCAGCTTAAGGGACAGCTCGAACACCGGGGAGCTGTTTTTT
CASSLRDSSNTGELFF
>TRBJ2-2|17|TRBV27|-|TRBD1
TGTGCCAGCAGCTGGGACAGACTATCTTGGAACACCGGGGAGCTGTTTTTT
CASSWDRLSWNTGELFF
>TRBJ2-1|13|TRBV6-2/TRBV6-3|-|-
TGTGCCAGCAGTAAGGGACACCACAATGAGCAGTTCTTC
CASSKGHHNEQFF
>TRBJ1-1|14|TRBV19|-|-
TGTGCCAGTAGTATTACCCACGGCGGCACTGAAGCTTTCTTT
CASSITHGGTEAFF
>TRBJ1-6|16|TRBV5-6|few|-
TGTGCCAGCAGCCAAGACAGCAGCTCCTATAATTCACCCCTCCACTTT
CASSQDSSSYNSPLHF
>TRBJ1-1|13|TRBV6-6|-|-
TGTGCCGGCGGAGGGCCCCCGAGGGCTGAAGCTTTCTTT
CAGGGPPRAEAFF
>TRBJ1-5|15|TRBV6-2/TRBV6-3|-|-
TGTGCCAGCAGTAAAACAGGGATAAGCAATCAGCCCCAGCATTTT
CASSKTGISNQPQHF
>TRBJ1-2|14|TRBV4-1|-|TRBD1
TGCGCCAGCAGCGGTTCCGGGACAGGGAGAGGCTACACCTTC
CASSGSGTGRGYTF
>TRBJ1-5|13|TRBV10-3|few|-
TGTGCCATCAGGGGACTTCCAAATCAGCCCCAGCATTTT
CAIRGLPNQPQHF
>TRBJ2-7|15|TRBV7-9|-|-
TGTGCCAGCAGCCCTGCCAGGGGAGTACTCTACGAGCAGTACTTC
CASSPARGVLYEQYF